The entry that follows covers one TCR beta chain sequence. This entry belongs to a study of PD-L1 blockade in urothelial cancer. Study as a whole: The patients had undergone anywhere from 0 to 3 prior chemotherapy regimens. A median of roughly 140,000 T cells was found in the blood samples.

The CDR3 consists of 12 residues. Germline V gene lookup returns CDR1 SGHTA and CDR2 FQGNSA. The V end lost 5 bases, the J end lost 7 bases, and 8 bases lay between the germline ends. Regarding time point: peripheral blood 6 weeks after treatment start. The data were produced by immunoSEQ multiplex PCR, yet TCRdb's version contains in-frame clones alone and is incomplete. The sample yields around 110,000 clones, 91% seen once. The clonotype originates from a man between 60 and 75 years old with urothelial cancer. The starting material was PBMCs, obtained around atezolizumab (anti-PD-L1) treatment. The rearrangement joins TRBV7-2 to TRBJ2-2, with D hard to call. The CDR3 coding sequence is TGTGCCAGCAGCCGATACGGCGGGGAGCTGTTTTTT. Translating gives CASSRYGGELFF.